The text below deals with one T cell receptor (beta chain). Its antigen is currently unknown. A far bigger clonotype differs at one base, so this is likely a read error. This sample was included in a study of prognosis after radiotherapy for stage I lung cancer. Study at large: The study included 11 to 15 patients with newly diagnosed primary stage I lung tumors and 4 to 6 with oligometastatic NSCLC after surgical resection of the primary tumor. In total, around 13 men and roughly six women took part as patients, aged roughly 50 to 85 with a median of 74.5 years. General study results and limits: Shannon entropy (measured after stereotactic body radiation therapy) was lower in patients who went on to develop distant metastases.

The TCR beta CDR3 region was amplified from genomic DNA, with two rounds of multiplex PCR being used for the amplification. During first-round PCR, primers specific to each TRBV and TRBJ gene were used. TCRdb called the multiplex PCR reads again in MiXCR, with one record for every CDR3 protein. The data hold about 19,000 distinct CDR3 sequences, with 50% observed a single time. Trimming took 7 bases from V and 4 from J, leaving 17 bases between them. CDR3 length equals 14 residues. Germline assignment: CDR1 MNHEY and CDR2 SVGEGT. The source of this sequence is a donor over 45 with non-small cell lung cancer. The sequences come from PBMCs, collected before or after stereotactic body radiation therapy (not recorded which). This chain uses TRBV6-2 or TRBV6-3 with TRBJ2-7, with D tentatively TRBD2 (5 bases). This chain's CDR3 is CASIGMFVEYEQYF. CDR3 sequence (DNA): TGTGCCAGCATCGGGATGTTCGTTGAATACGAGCAGTACTTC.